This TCR beta chain was sequenced for a study of graft-versus-host responses after intestinal transplantation. Study-level results: Peak GvH clone levels in circulation were associated with early post-transplant HvG declines. GvH clones appeared in recipient marrow, some first in ileum or blood.

V was cut by 1 base and J by 7 bases, with 4 bases left in between. This CDR3 has 10 residues. CDR1 DFQATT and CDR2 SNEGSKA come from the germline V gene (reference sequence). This table comes from immunoSEQ multiplex PCR, and its TCRdb copy is limited to in-frame clones, with some not included. The sample yields about 5,500 clones, roughly 30% seen once. The reaction was completed, and proliferating CFSE-low CD3+CD4+ and CD3+CD8+ responders were then sorted. The sequence was collected from a human patient who was an organ donor for intestinal transplantation. The sequencing here drew on alloreactive CD4+ T cells from a mixed lymphocyte reaction culture, taken before transplantation. Indicated subset: CFSE-low proliferating T cells sorted from approximately six-day pre-transplant mixed lymphocyte reaction (GvH or HvG direction). This rearrangement joins TRBV20-1 to TRBJ1-2; D unclear. The CDR3 spells CSARGFGYTF. In nucleotides, the CDR3 is TGCAGTGCTAGAGGGTTTGGCTACACCTTC.